This paragraph covers one TCR beta chain sequence. The entry originates in a study of blood T cell repertoires in COVID-19. Repertoires were generated with immunoSEQ multiplex PCR, while TCRdb's copy carries only in-frame clones and drops some. The repertoire includes about 480,000 clones, approximately 86% of them detected once, and 7% to 10% sits in the top ten. This TCR came from a woman aged 55 to 70 who had recovered from COVID-19. Material for sequencing was PBMCs or T cells enriched from blood (not recorded which).

This CDR3 is CASSVGIGSGGAIDTQYF. CDR3 DNA sequence: TGTGCCAGCAGCGTAGGGATCGGAAGCGGGGGGGCCATAGATACGCAGTATTTT. The chain employs TRBV9 and TRBJ2-3; 10 positions match TRBD2. CDR3 length: 18 amino acids. Looked up from germline, CDR1 is SGDLS and CDR2 is YYNGEE. The junction had 12 bases not matched to a gene; V was cut back by 0 bases and J by 5 bases. The variable domain in full, with the rest retrieved from reference TRBV9 and TRBJ2-3, is DSGVTQTPKHLITATGQRVTLRCSPRSGDLSVYWYQQSLDQGLQFLIQYYNGEERAKGNILERFSAQQFPDLHSELNLSSLELGDSALYFCASSVGIGSGGAIDTQYFGPGTRLTVL.